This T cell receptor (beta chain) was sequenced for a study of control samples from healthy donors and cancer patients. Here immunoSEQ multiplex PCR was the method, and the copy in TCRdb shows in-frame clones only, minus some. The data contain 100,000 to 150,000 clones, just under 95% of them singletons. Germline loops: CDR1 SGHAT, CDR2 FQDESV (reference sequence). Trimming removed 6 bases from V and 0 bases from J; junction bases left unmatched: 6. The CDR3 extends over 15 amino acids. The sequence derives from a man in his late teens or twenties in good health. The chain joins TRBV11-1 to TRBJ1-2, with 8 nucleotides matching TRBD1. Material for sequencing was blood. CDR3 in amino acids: CASSAGQGPNYGYTF. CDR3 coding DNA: TGTGCCAGCAGTGCCGGACAGGGCCCTAACTATGGCTACACCTTC.